The present T cell receptor (beta chain) was sequenced within a study of shared clonotypes between healthy human individuals. Note on this clone: What it binds is unknown.

General study findings and limits: Only a few donors were included, so the genetic and exposure-history diversity represented was limited.

Nashville, Tennessee was home to all donors, who were Caucasian adults. Genomic DNA for unsorted samples was obtained from tens of millions of PBMCs. V was clipped by 3 bases and J by 4 bases; unmatched bases: 4. Per germline, CDR1 SGHNT and CDR2 YYREEE (reference sequence). This CDR3 has 15 amino acids. Ten immunoSEQ deep assay plates held the unsorted PBMC DNA. Produced via immunoSEQ multiplex PCR; TCRdb's table is partial and in-frame only. The table includes about 480,000 clones, 79% detected once. Sequenced sample: PBMCs. The sequence was collected from a woman in her 40s in good health. Some clones in this sample may be carry-over from other donors' samples. The rearrangement uses TRBV5-4 and TRBJ2-2; 9 nucleotides agree with TRBD1. The CDR3 region has the DNA TGTGCCAGCAGCTCGGGACAGGGTATCACCGGGGAGCTGTTTTTT. Protein sequence: CASSSGQGITGELFF.